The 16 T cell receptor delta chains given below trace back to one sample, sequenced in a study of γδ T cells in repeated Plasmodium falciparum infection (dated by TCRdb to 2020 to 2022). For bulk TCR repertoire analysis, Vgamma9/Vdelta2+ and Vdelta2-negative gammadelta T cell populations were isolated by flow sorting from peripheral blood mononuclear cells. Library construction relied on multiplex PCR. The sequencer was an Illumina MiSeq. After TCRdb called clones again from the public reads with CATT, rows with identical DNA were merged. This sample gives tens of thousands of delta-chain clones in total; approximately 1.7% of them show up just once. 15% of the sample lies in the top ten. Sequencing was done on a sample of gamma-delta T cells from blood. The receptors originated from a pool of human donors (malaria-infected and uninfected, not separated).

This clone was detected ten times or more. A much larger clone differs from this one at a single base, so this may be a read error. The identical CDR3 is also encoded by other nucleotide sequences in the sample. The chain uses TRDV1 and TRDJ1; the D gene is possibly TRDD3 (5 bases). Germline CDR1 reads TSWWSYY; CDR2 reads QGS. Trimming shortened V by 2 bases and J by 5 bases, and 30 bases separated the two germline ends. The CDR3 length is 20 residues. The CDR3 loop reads CALGENSGPSSGVLTDKLIF. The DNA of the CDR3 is TGTGCTCTTGGGGAAAACAGCGGGCCATCCTCGGGGGTCCTCACAGATAAACTCATCTTT.

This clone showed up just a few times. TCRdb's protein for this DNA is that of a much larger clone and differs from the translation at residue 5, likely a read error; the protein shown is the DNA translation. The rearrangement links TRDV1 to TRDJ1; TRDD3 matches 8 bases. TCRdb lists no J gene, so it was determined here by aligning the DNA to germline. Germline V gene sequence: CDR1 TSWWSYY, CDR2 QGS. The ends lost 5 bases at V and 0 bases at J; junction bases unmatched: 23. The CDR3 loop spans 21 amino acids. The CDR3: CALGKRPFFPLLLGDTDKLIF. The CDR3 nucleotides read TGTGCTCTTGGGAAACGGCCCTTTTTCCCACTTTTACTGGGGGACACCGATAAACTCATCTTT.

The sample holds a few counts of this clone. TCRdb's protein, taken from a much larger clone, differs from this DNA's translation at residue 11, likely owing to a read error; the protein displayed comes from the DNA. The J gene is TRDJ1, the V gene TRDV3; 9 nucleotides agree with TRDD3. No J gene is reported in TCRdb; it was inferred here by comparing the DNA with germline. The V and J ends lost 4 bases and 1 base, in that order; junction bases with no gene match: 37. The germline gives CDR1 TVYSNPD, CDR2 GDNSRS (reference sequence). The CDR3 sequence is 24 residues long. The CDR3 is CASLIPQGFHRFWGIRLITDKLIF. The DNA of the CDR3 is TGTGCCTCACTTATACCCCAGGGATTCCACAGGTTCTGGGGGATCAGGCTGATCACCGATAAACTCATCTTT. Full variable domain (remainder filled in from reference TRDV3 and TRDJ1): CDKVTQSSPDQTVASGSEVVLLCTYDTVYSNPDLFWYRIRPDYSFQFVFYGDNSRSEGADFTQGRFSVKHILTQKAFHLVISPVRTEDSATYYCASLIPQGFHRFWGIRLITDKLIFGKGTRVTVEP.

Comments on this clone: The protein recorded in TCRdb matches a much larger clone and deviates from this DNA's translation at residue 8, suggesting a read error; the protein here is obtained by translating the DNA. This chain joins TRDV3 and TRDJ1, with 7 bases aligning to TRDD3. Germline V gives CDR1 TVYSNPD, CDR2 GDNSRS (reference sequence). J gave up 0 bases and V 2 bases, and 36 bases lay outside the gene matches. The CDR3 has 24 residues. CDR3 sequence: CAFRKPKHVHYGGYGRTNTDKLIF. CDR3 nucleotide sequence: TGTGCCTTTCGGAAACCAAAACACGTTCATTATGGAGGATACGGTAGAACAAACACCGATAAACTCATCTTT.

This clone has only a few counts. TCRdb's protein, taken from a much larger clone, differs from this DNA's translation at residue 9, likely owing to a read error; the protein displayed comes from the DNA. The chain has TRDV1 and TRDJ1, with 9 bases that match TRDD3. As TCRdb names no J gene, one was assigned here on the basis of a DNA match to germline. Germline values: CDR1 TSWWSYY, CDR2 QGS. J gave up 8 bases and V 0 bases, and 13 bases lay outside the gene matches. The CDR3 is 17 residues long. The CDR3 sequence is CALGELAYRGIPRKLIF. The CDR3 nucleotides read TGTGCTCTTGGGGAACTGGCATACCGGGGGATACCACGGAAACTCATCTTT.

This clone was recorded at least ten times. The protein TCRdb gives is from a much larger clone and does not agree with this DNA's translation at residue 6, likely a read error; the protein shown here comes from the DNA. Here the CDR3 reads CALGEASSYSTDKLIF. In DNA form, the CDR3 reads TGTGCTCTTGGGGAAGCATCTTCCTATAGCACCGATAAACTCATCTTT. The V and J genes are TRDV1 and TRDJ1, with 7 bases fitting TRDD2. The CDR3 is made up of 16 amino acids. J was trimmed by 1 base and V by 2 bases; bases with no gene match: 7. Germline loops: CDR1 TSWWSYY, CDR2 QGS.

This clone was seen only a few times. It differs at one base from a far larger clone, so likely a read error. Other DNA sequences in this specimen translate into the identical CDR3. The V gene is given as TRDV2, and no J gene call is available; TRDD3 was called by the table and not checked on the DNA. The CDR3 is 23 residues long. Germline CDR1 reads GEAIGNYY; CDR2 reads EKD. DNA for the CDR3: TGTGCCTGTGACACCAAAGGTGGGGGAGCCCTTGTCCTCAGCTCCTGGGACACCCGACAGATGTTCTTC. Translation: CACDTKGGGALVLSSWDTRQMFF.

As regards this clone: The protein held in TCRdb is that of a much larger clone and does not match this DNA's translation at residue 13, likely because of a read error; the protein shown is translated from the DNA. In DNA, the CDR3 is TGTGCTCTTGGGGGGGGCGTCCTCAGGATACGCTCGCACACCGATAAACTCATCTTT. Encoded protein: CALGGGVLRIRSHTDKLIF. The chain combines TRDV1 with TRDJ1; 7 positions match TRDD3. This CDR3 is 19 amino acids long. Germline V gene sequence: CDR1 TSWWSYY, CDR2 QGS. V was pared by 4 bases and J by 0 bases, with 17 bases of the junction left unmatched.

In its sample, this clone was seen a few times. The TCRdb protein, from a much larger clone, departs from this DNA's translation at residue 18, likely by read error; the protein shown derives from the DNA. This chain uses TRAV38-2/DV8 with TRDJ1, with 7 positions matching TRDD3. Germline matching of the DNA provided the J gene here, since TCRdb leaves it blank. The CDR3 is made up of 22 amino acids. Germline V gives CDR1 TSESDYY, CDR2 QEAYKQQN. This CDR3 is CAYRPFLFGKHWGPQYTGKLIF. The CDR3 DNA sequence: TGTGCTTATCGTCCATTCCTGTTCGGAAAGCACTGGGGACCTCAGTACACCGGTAAACTCATCTTT.

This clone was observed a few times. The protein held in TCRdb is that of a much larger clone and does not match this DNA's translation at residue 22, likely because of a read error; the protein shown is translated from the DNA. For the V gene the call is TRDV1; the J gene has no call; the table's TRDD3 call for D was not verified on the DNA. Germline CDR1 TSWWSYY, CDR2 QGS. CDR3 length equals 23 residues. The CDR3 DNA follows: TGTGCTCTTGGGGAACTGGGACTACGCCCTAACGTACTGGGGGCTATGTACACCGATAAACTCACCTTT. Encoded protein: CALGELGLRPNVLGAMYTDKLTF.

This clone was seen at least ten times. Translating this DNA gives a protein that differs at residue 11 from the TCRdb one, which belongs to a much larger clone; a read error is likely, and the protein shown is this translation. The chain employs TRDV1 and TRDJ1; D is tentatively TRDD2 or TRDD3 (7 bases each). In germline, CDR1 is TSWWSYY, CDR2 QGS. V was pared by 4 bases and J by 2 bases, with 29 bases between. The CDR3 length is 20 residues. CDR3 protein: CALGGSFFLLTGIVTDKLIF. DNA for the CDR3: TGTGCTCTTGGGGGGTCCTTTTTCCTACTCACGGGGATAGTAACCGATAAACTCATCTTT.

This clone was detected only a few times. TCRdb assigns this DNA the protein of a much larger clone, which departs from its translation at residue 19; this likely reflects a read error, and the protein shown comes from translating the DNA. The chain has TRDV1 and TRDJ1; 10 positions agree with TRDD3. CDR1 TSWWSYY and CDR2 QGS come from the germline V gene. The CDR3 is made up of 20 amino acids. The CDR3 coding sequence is TGTGCTCTTGGGGACCTTTCCTACCGGTACTGGGGGATTATTTCCGATAAACTCACCTTT. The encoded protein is CALGDLSYRYWGIISDKLTF.

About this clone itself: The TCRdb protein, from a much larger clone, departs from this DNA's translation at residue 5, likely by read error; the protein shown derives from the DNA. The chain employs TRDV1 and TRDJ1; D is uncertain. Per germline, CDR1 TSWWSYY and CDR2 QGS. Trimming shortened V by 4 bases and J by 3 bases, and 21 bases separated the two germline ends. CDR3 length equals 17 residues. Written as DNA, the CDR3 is TGTGCTCTTGGGGGCCTCCACCGTAATGGGCTAGCCGATAAACTCATCTTT. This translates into CALGGLHRNGLADKLIF.

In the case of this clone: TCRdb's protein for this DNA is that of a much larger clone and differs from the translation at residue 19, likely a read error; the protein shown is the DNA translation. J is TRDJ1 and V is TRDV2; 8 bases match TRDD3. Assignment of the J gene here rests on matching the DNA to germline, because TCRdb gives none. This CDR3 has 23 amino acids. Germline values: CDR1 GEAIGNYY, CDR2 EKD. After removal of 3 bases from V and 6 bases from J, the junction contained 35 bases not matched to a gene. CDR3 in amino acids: CACDSEGDKREVLGSSRTNKLIF. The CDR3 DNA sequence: TGTGCCTGTGACTCTGAGGGGGATAAAAGAGAGGTTTTGGGATCTAGTCGTACCAATAAACTCATCTTT.

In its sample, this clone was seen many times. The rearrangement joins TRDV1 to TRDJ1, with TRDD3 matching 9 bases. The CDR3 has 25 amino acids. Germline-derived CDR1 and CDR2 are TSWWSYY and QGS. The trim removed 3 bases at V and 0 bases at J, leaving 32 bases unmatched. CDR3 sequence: CALGDRASFLRTILGETTYTDKLIF. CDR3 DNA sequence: TGTGCTCTTGGGGATCGGGCGTCCTTCCTCCGTACTATACTGGGGGAGACTACTTACACCGATAAACTCATCTTT.

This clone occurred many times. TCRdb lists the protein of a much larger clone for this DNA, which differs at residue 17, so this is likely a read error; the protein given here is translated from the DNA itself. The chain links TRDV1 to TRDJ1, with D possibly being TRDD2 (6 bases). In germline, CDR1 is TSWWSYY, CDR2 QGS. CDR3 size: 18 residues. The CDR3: CALGGTFPTWVLVDKLTF. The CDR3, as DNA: TGTGCTCTTGGGGGCACCTTCCCCACTTGGGTCCTAGTGGATAAACTCACCTTT.